The rows below give T cell receptor beta chains drawn from one sample of a study of blood T cell repertoires in COVID-19. Repertoires were generated with immunoSEQ multiplex PCR, while TCRdb's copy carries only in-frame clones and drops some. The sample has a few hundred thousand clones; approximately 88% are singletons. The material sequenced was peripheral blood. These receptor sequences come from a woman aged 45-59 years with COVID-19, enrolled during active disease. CDR3s include the opening cysteine and the closing phenylalanine or tryptophan. Each record gives: J gene, V gene, CDR3 length, CDR3 protein.

>TRBJ1-1|TRBV11-2|13
CASSLALNTEAFF
>TRBJ1-1|TRBV4-1|19
CASSQGPAGQAIMNTEAFF
>TRBJ2-1|TRBV27|14
CASSLWGAYNEQFF
>TRBJ2-3|TRBV5-1|16
CASSGGIDLGTDTQYF
>TRBJ2-1|TRBV7-3|16
CASSLGQGSPWHEQFF
>TRBJ2-3|TRBV6-5|16
CASSYWATSGEDTQYF
>TRBJ1-1|TRBV5-4|17
CASSFGQGTPSSTEAFF
>TRBJ1-4|TRBV5-5|15
CASSLGAGVDEKLFF
>TRBJ1-5|TRBV19|15
CASSSRTGSYQPQHF
>TRBJ2-1|TRBV4-1|15
CASSQDRVSYNEQFF
>TRBJ1-5|TRBV28|12
CASSFPNLPQHF
>TRBJ1-5|TRBV24-1|13
CATSGQGDQPQHF
>TRBJ1-2|TRBV5-1|19
CASSLAVVTTGDLNYGYTF
>TRBJ2-7|TRBV12-3/TRBV12-4|12
CASSLGGTEQYF
>TRBJ2-7|TRBV11-3|15
CASSLGTGSSYEQYF
>TRBJ2-5|TRBV11-3|13
CASSHRGSETQYF
>TRBJ1-4|TRBV5-1|14
CASSLGQGGEKLFF
>TRBJ2-2|TRBV24-1|16
CATSEPTSGNTGELFF
>TRBJ1-3|TRBV7-9|17
CASSLAPGPFSGNTIYF
>TRBJ1-3|TRBV11-2|15
CASSQGQGTGNTIYF
>TRBJ1-3|TRBV7-3|14
CASSLTGSGNTIYF
>TRBJ1-5|TRBV19|17
CASTTWAGQGSDQPQHF
>TRBJ2-7|TRBV10-3|13
CAISSGTADEQYF
>TRBJ1-4|TRBV29-1|12
CSVRTTNEKLFF
>TRBJ1-2|TRBV7-2|14
CASSRVTGLGGYTF
>TRBJ2-1|TRBV5-4|16
CASSPAGVSGSNEQFF
>TRBJ1-1|TRBV11-3|14
CASSLGTGEYEAFF
>TRBJ1-2|TRBV29-1|13
CSVLQGANYGYTF